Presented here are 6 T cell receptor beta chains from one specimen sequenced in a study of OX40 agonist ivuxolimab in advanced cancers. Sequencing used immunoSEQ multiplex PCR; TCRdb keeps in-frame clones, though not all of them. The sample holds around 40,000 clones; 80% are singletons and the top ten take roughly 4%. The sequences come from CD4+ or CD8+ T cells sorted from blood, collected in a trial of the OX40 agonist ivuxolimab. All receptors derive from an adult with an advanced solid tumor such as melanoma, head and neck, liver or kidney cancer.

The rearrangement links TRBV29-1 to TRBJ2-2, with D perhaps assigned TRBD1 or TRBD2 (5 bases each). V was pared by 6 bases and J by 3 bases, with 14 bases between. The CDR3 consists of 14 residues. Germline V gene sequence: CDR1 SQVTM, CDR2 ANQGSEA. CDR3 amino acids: CSVRPGRDTGELFF. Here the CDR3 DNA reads TGCAGCGTCCGGCCGGGGCGCGACACCGGGGAGCTGTTTTTT.

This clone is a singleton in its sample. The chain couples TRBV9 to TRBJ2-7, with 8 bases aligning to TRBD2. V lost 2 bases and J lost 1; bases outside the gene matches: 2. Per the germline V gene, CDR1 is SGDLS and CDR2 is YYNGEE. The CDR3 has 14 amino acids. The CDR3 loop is CASSVASGSYEQYF. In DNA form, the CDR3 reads TGTGCCAGCAGCGTCGCTAGCGGGTCCTACGAGCAGTACTTC.

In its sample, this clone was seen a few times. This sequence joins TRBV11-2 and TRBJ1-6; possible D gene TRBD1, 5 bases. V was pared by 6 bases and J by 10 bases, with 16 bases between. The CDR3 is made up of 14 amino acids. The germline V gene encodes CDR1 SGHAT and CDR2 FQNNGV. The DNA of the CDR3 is TGTGCCAGCAGGGCGCAAGGGGTAGGCTCACCCCTCCACTTT. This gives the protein CASRAQGVGSPLHF.

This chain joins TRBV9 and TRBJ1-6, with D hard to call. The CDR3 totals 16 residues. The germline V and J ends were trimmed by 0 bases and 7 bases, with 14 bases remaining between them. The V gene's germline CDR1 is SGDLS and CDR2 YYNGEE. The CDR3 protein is CASSVDAHGKNSPLHF. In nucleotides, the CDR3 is TGTGCCAGCAGCGTAGATGCTCACGGAAAAAATTCACCCCTCCACTTT. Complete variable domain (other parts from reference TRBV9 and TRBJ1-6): DSGVTQTPKHLITATGQRVTLRCSPRSGDLSVYWYQQSLDQGLQFLIQYYNGEERAKGNILERFSAQQFPDLHSELNLSSLELGDSALYFCASSVDAHGKNSPLHFGNGTRLTVT.

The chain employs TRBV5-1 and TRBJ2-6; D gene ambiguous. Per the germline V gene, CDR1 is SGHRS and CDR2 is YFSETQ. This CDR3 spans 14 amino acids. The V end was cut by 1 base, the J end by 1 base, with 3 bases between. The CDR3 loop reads CASSLPSGANVLTF. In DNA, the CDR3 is TGCGCCAGCAGCTTGCCGTCTGGGGCCAACGTCCTGACTTTC.

CDR3 loop: CASSLEGVPEAFF. For the CDR3, the DNA is TGTGCCAGCAGCTTGGAGGGGGTTCCTGAAGCTTTCTTT. The chain links TRBV5-8 to TRBJ1-1, with D tentatively TRBD1 (6 bases). Trimming cost V 0 bases and J 6 bases, with 9 bases left between them. CDR3 length: 13 amino acids. Germline CDR1 and CDR2: SGHTS and YDEGEE.